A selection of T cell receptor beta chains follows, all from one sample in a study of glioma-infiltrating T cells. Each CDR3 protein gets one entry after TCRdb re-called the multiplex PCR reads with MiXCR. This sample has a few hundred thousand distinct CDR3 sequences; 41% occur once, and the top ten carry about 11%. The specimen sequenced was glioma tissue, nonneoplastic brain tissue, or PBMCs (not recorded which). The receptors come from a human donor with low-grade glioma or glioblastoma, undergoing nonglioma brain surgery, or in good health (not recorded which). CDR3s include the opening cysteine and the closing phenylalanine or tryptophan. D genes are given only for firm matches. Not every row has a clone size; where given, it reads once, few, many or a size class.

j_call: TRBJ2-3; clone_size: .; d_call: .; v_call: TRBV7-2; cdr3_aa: CASSFTSDTQYF; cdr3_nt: TGTGCCAGCAGCTTCACTAGTGATACGCAGTATTTT
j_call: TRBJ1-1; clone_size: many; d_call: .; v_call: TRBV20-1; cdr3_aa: CSARDPARTNTEAFF; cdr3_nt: TGCAGTGCTAGAGATCCCGCTCGAACAAACACTGAAGCTTTCTTT
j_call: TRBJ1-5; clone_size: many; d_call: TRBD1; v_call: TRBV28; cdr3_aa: CASRGPGQYSNQPQHF; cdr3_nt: TGTGCCAGCAGGGGACCGGGACAGTATAGCAATCAGCCCCAGCATTTT
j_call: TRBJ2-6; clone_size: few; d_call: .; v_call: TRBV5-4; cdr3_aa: CASSLASGNSGANVLTF; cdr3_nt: TGTGCCAGCAGCTTAGCTTCAGGGAACTCTGGGGCCAACGTCCTGACTTTC
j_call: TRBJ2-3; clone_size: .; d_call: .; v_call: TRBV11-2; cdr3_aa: CASSSRAEDDTQYF; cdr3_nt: TGTGCCAGCAGCTCCAGGGCGGAAGATGATACGCAGTATTTT
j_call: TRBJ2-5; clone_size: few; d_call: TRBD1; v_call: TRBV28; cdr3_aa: CASSLSGTGGKETQYF; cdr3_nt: TGTGCCAGCAGTTTGAGCGGGACAGGGGGTAAAGAGACCCAGTACTTC
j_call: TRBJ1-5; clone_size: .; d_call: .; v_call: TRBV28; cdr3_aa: CASKGISNQPQHF; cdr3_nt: TGTGCCAGTAAGGGGATTAGCAATCAGCCCCAGCATTTT
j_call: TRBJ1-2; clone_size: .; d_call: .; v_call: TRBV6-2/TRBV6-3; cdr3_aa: CASSSHTGVPYGYTF; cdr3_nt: TGTGCCAGCAGCTCGCATACAGGAGTCCCCTATGGCTACACCTTC
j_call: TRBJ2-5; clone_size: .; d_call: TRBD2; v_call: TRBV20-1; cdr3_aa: CSAQGLAGGPETQYF; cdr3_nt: TGCAGTGCCCAGGGACTAGCGGGAGGGCCGGAGACCCAGTACTTC
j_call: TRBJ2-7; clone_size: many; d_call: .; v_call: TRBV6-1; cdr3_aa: CASSLSRLGKYEQYF; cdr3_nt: TGTGCCAGCAGTCTTTCCCGACTAGGAAAGTACGAGCAGTACTTC
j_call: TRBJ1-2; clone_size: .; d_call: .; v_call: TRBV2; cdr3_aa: CASSVGPGGVYGYTF; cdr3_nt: TGTGCCAGCAGTGTGGGCCCTGGGGGCGTCTATGGCTACACCTTC
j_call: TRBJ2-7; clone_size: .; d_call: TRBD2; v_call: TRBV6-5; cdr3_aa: CASSYSVTSGGSYVQYF; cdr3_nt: TGTGCCAGCAGTTACTCGGTAACTAGCGGGGGTTCCTACGTGCAGTACTTC
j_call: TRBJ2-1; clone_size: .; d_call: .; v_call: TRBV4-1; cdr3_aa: CASSQSGTSGPYNEQFF; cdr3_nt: TGCGCCAGCAGCCAAAGCGGGACAAGTGGACCCTACAATGAGCAGTTCTTC
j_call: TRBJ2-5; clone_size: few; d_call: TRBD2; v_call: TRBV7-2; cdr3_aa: CASSPMAGGLGTQYF; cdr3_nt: TGTGCCAGCAGCCCGATGGCGGGAGGACTTGGGACCCAGTACTTC
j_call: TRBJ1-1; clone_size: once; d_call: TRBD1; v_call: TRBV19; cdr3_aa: CASSGQVLNTEAFF; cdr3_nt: TGTGCCAGTAGCGGACAGGTTTTGAACACTGAAGCTTTCTTT
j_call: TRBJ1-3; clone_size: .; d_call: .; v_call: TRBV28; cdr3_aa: CASSLGYRGTICF; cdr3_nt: TGTGCCAGCAGCCTGGGTTACCGCGGCACCATATGTTTT
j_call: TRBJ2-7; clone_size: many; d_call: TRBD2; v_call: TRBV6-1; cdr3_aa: CASKTLGLAASYEQYF; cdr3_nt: TGTGCCAGCAAAACGCTCGGGCTAGCGGCCTCCTACGAGCAGTACTTC
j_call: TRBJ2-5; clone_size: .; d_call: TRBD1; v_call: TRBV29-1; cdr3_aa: CSVVLGQGGETQYF; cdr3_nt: TGCAGCGTCGTGCTGGGACAGGGGGGGGAGACCCAGTACTTC
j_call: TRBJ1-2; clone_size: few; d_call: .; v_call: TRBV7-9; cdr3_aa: CASSSSLDRHYGYTF; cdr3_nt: TGTGCCAGCAGTTCCTCACTTGACAGGCACTATGGCTACACCTTC
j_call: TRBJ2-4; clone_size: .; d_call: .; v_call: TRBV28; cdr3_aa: CASSPNSGTTKDIQYF; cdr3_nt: TGTGCCAGCTCCCCGAATAGCGGAACTACCAAAGACATTCAGTACTTC
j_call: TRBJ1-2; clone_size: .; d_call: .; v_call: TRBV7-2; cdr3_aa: CASSLAPGDYGYTF; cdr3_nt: TGTGCCAGCAGCTTAGCCCCCGGGGACTATGGCTACACCTTC
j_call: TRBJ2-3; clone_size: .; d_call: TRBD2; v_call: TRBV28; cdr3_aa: CASSLNSGLAGESDTQYF; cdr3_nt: TGTGCCAGCAGTTTAAATTCGGGACTAGCGGGAGAATCAGATACGCAGTATTTT
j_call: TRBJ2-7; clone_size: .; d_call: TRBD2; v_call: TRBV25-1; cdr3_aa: CASSEYGTSPGRQYF; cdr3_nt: TGTGCCAGCAGTGAATATGGGACTAGCCCCGGTAGGCAGTACTTC
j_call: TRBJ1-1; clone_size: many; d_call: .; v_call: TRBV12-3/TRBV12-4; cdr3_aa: CASSYQENTEAFF; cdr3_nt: TGTGCCAGCAGTTACCAGGAGAACACTGAAGCTTTCTTT
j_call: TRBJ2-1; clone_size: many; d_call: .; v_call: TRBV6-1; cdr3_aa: CASSRKRRSSYNEQFF; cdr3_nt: TGTGCCAGCAGTCGGAAACGGAGGAGCTCCTACAATGAGCAGTTCTTC
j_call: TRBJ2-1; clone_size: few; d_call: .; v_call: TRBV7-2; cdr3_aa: CASSLVKGEQFF; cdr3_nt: TGTGCCAGCAGCTTAGTCAAGGGTGAGCAGTTCTTC
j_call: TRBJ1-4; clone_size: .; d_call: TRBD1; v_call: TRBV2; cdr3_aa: CASSYTSGTGSEKLFF; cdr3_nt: TGTGCCAGCAGTTATACCTCCGGGACAGGGAGTGAAAAACTGTTTTTT
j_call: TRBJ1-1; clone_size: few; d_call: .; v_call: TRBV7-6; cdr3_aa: CASSLLIGLNTEAFF; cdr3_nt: TGTGCCAGCAGCTTACTTATAGGGCTGAACACTGAAGCTTTCTTT
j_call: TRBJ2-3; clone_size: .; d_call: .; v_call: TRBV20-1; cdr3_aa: CSARSWGPSDGTQYF; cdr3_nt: TGCAGTGCTAGGAGCTGGGGCCCTTCGGACGGTACGCAGTATTTT
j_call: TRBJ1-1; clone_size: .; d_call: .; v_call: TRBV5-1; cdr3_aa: CASSPGGGGTEAFF; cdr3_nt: TGCGCCAGCAGCCCAGGTGGGGGGGGGACTGAAGCTTTCTTT
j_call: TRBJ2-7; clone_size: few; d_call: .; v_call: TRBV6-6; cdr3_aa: CASSYNAGSYEQYF; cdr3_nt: TGTGCCAGCAGTTACAATGCCGGATCGTACGAGCAGTACTTC
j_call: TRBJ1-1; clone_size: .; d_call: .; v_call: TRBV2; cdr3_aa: CASSRQPDTEAFF; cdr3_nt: TGTGCCAGCAGTCGACAACCGGACACTGAAGCTTTCTTT
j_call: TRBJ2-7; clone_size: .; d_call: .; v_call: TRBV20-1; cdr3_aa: CSAGTAPYEQYF; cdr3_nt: TGCAGTGCCGGGACGGCTCCCTACGAGCAGTACTTC
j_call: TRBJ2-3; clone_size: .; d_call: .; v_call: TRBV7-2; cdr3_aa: CASSWRLVADTQYF; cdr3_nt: TGTGCCAGCAGCTGGAGACTGGTGGCAGATACGCAGTATTTT
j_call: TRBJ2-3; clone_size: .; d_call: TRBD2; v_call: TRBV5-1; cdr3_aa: CASSQTGGDTQYF; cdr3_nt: TGCGCCAGCAGCCAAACCGGGGGGGATACGCAGTATTTT
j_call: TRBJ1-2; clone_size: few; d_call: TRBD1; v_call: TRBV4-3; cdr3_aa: CASSQSEGAYSYGYTF; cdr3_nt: TGCGCCAGCAGCCAATCCGAGGGGGCATACAGCTATGGCTACACCTTC
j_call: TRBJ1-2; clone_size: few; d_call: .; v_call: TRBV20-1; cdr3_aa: CSARDRLHTSNYGYTF; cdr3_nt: TGCAGTGCTAGAGATCGACTGCACACCTCTAACTATGGCTACACCTTC
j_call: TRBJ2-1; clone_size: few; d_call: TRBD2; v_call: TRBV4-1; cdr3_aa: CASSQGREPYNEQFF; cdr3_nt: TGCGCCAGCAGCCAAGGGCGGGAGCCCTACAATGAGCAGTTCTTC
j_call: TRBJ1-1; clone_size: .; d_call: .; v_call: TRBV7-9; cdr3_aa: CASSLRTVEAFF; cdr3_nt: TGTGCCAGCAGCCTACGGACAGTTGAAGCTTTCTTT